This TCR beta chain was found in a study of shared T cell receptors in the human thymus. The assay was immunoSEQ multiplex PCR, and TCRdb's table has in-frame clones only and misses some. The table has about 500,000 clones, more than 75% seen once. Trimming took 7 bases from V and 3 from J, leaving 17 bases between them. The CDR3 is made up of 15 amino acids. The germline V gene has CDR1 SGHTS and CDR2 YDEGEE. Another study also made use of these data, one on human thymus T cells.

The material sequenced was thymocytes. This receptor was identified in a boy in the first two years of life with a congenital heart defect. The chain links TRBV5-8 to TRBJ1-5; D possibly corresponds to TRBD1 (6 bases). CDR3 in amino acids: CASAKTTGSNQPQHF. CDR3 bases: TGTGCCAGCGCAAAGACGACAGGTTCCAATCAGCCCCAGCATTTT.